Below are 30 T cell receptor beta chains sequenced from a single sample in a study of T cells after yellow fever vaccination. TCRdb reprocessed the 5' RACE reads with MiXCR, giving one entry per CDR3 protein. The sample has around 300,000 distinct CDR3 sequences, 3.5% to 5% seen once; the top ten hold 19%. The sample was PBMCs, taken 15 days after the yellow fever booster vaccination. Receptors originate from a young man who received the YFV17D yellow fever vaccine.

This chain links TRBV2 with TRBJ2-5; D unclear. Germline CDR1 SNHLY, CDR2 FYNNEI. The CDR3 length is 10 residues. V lost 6 bases and J 6 bases, leaving 5 bases between the germline ends. The CDR3 loop is CASRAKTQYF. Written as DNA, the CDR3 is TGTGCCAGCAGGGCTAAGACCCAGTACTTC.

This clonotype was seen ten or more times. The chain has TRBV9 and TRBJ2-3; no clear D gene. Germline CDR1 and CDR2: SGDLS and YYNGEE. V shed 3 bases and J shed 4 bases, with 15 bases lying between them. This CDR3 is 15 amino acids long. As DNA, the CDR3 is TGTGCCAGCAGCGACAAGCCGGGCCCCCCAGATACGCAGTATTTT. This encodes CASSDKPGPPDTQYF.

This clonotype showed up just a few times. This rearrangement joins TRBV20-1 to TRBJ2-3; D is perhaps TRBD1 (5 bases). CDR1 is DFQATT, CDR2 SNEGSKA, per germline (reference sequence). The CDR3 totals 16 residues. Trimming left V 6 bases short and J 0 bases short, with 19 bases between. The CDR3 region is CSAPPQRGASTDTQYF. Here the CDR3 DNA reads TGCAGTGCCCCTCCCCAAAGGGGCGCTAGCACAGATACGCAGTATTTT.

This clonotype has just a few counts. The chain carries TRBV24-1 and TRBJ1-1; D gene unclear. Per the germline V gene, CDR1 is KGHDR and CDR2 is SFDVKD. V was clipped by 4 bases and J by 11 bases, with 16 bases between them. This CDR3 spans 13 amino acids. The CDR3 DNA reads as TGTGCCACCAGTGACTCCCGGCGGGGTGGGGCTTTCTTT. Its protein is CATSDSRRGGAFF.

Regarding this clonotype: Mismatch with germline at one junction end may stem from a read error. The chain links TRBV6-6 to TRBJ2-5; 7 bases line up with TRBD2. This CDR3 contains 15 residues. The germline V gene has CDR1 MNHNY and CDR2 SVGAGI (reference sequence). As DNA, the CDR3 is TGTGCCAGCACTCAGCTCCCTTGGGGGGGGGAGAGCCAGTACTTC. Amino acids: CASTQLPWGGESQYF.

This clonotype was seen ten or more times. The rearrangement uses TRBV7-6 and TRBJ2-1, with D perhaps TRBD1 or TRBD2 (6 bases each). The CDR3 spans 15 residues. Germline CDR1 SGHVS, CDR2 FNYEAQ. V was pared by 5 bases and J by 9 bases, with 20 bases between. The CDR3 protein is CASSQEGGPGGEQFF. The CDR3 bases are TGTGCCAGCAGCCAAGAAGGGGGGCCCGGCGGTGAGCAGTTCTTC.

This clonotype has a count of ten or more. In DNA, the CDR3 is TGCAGTGCCCGAGAGGACCAGGGGGCGCGGTATTACGAGCAGTACTTC. It specifies CSAREDQGARYYEQYF. V usage is TRBV20-1 and J usage is TRBJ2-7; 8 bases agree with TRBD1. The CDR3 extends over 16 amino acids. J was trimmed by 4 bases and V by 6 bases; bases with no gene match: 17. Per the germline V gene, CDR1 is DFQATT and CDR2 is SNEGSKA (reference sequence).

Regarding this clonotype: A clone one base away is much larger, so this may be a read error. V gene TRBV5-1 combines with J gene TRBJ2-2; 8 nucleotides line up with TRBD1. The CDR3 is made up of 15 amino acids. From germline, CDR1 is SGHRS and CDR2 YFSETQ. CDR3 DNA: TGCGCCAGCAGCTTGGGAACAGGGGGAACCGGGGAGATGTTTTTT. This encodes CASSLGTGGTGEMFF.

This clonotype was seen repeatedly, ten times or more. J is TRBJ2-1 and V is TRBV5-1; 12 bases match TRBD2. Germline V CDR1 and CDR2: SGHRS, YFSETQ. The CDR3 is 16 amino acids. V shed 4 bases, J shed 9 bases, and the junction held 11 bases outside the gene matches. CDR3 nucleotides: TGCGCCAGCAGCGCAAACCCTAGCGGGGGGGCCGCTGAGCAGTTCTTC. Protein sequence: CASSANPSGGAAEQFF.

This clonotype was recorded a few times. This chain uses TRBV24-1 with TRBJ2-2, with 8 bases fitting TRBD1. V lost 3 bases to trimming and J lost 4 bases; unmatched junction nucleotides: 9. CDR1 KGHDR and CDR2 SFDVKD come from the germline V gene. The CDR3 is made up of 17 amino acids. CDR3 residues: CATSDTGQGDFTGELFF. The CDR3 nucleotides read TGTGCCACCAGTGATACTGGACAGGGCGATTTCACCGGGGAGCTGTTTTTT.

The chain uses TRBV7-9 and TRBJ2-2, with 10 bases identical to TRBD2. Trimming took 5 bases from V and 4 from J; bases not matched to a gene: 13. The germline V gene encodes CDR1 SEHNR and CDR2 FQNEAQ (reference sequence). The CDR3 has 18 amino acids. The chain's CDR3 is CASSPDLSGGAATGELFF. CDR3 DNA: TGTGCCAGCAGCCCGGACTTAAGCGGGGGGGCCGCCACCGGGGAGCTGTTTTTT. The whole variable domain, filled in from reference TRBV7-9 and TRBJ2-2, reads DTGVSQNPRHKITKRGQNVTFRCDPISEHNRLYWYRQTLGQGPEFLTYFQNEAQLEKSRLLSDRFSAERPKGSFSTLEIQRTEQGDSAMYLCASSPDLSGGAATGELFFGEGSRLTVL.

This clonotype was seen at least ten times. The chain has TRBV7-8 and TRBJ1-1, with a possible D match to TRBD1 (6 bases). CDR1 and CDR2 (germline): SGHVS, FQNEAQ. The CDR3 length is 17 residues. Deletions cut 0 bases from V and 0 bases from J, with 14 bases between. The CDR3 DNA sequence: TGTGCCAGCAGCTTAGCCTGGGGCAGGGACATGAACACTGAAGCTTTCTTT. This translates into CASSLAWGRDMNTEAFF.

Only a few counts were recorded for this clonotype. The V gene is TRBV20-1, the J gene TRBJ1-5; D might be TRBD1 (6 bases). CDR3 length: 13 amino acids. Germline lookup yields CDR1 DFQATT and CDR2 SNEGSKA (reference sequence). Trimming left V 1 base short and J 8 bases short, with 12 bases between. The CDR3 loop reads CSARGREGEPQHF. The CDR3 bases are TGCAGTGCTAGAGGGAGAGAGGGGGAGCCCCAGCATTTT.

This clonotype was seen repeatedly, ten times or more. The genes are TRBV5-1 and TRBJ2-7; no definite D call. The CDR3 has 13 amino acids. CDR1 SGHRS and CDR2 YFSETQ come from the germline V gene. Trimming left V 4 bases short and J 1 base short, with 9 bases between. CDR3 loop: CASSTTPSYEQYF. In nucleotides, the CDR3 is TGCGCCAGCAGCACCACACCATCCTACGAGCAGTACTTC.

This clonotype occurred many times. The chain links TRBV2 to TRBJ1-1, with D tentatively TRBD1 (5 bases). Looked up from germline, CDR1 is SNHLY and CDR2 is FYNNEI. CDR3 size: 13 residues. The ends were cut back, 8 bases at V and 4 bases at J, with 14 bases in the middle. CDR3 sequence: CASSRGEATEAFF. CDR3 DNA: TGTGCCAGCTCTCGGGGGGAAGCCACTGAAGCTTTCTTT.

This clonotype came up a few times. The chain couples TRBV5-4 to TRBJ2-1, with 7 bases lining up with TRBD2. Germline CDR1 and CDR2: SGHNT and YYREEE (reference sequence). Losses at the gene ends were 5 bases for V and 4 bases for J; bases not matched to a gene: 9. This CDR3 contains 15 residues. The CDR3 nucleotides read TGTGCCAGCAGTAGCGGGCCCGGATTATACAATGAGCAGTTCTTC. This sequence encodes CASSSGPGLYNEQFF.

This clonotype was found many times. The chain's CDR3 is CASSFRTGGITDTQYF. DNA for the CDR3: TGTGCCAGTAGTTTCCGGACAGGGGGTATCACAGATACGCAGTATTTT. V and J are TRBV19 and TRBJ2-3, with 10 bases identical to TRBD1. The CDR3 covers 16 residues. Germline assignment: CDR1 LNHDA and CDR2 SQIVND (reference sequence). The V segment lost 5 bases and the J segment 2 bases; nucleotides outside the gene matches: 7. The entire variable domain, with the rest obtained from reference TRBV19 and TRBJ2-3, is as follows: DGGITQSPKYLFRKEGQNVTLSCEQNLNHDAMYWYRQDPGQGLRLIYYSQIVNDFQKGDIAEGYSVSREKKESFPLTVTSAQKNPTAFYLCASSFRTGGITDTQYFGPGTRLTVL.

This clonotype has only a few counts. V usage is TRBV29-1 and J usage is TRBJ1-5; possible D gene TRBD1, 6 bases. The CDR3 has 14 amino acids. Germline CDR1 is SQVTM and CDR2 is ANQGSEA. Between the trimmed V and J ends, which lost 6 bases and 1 base, there was a span of 13 bases. The CDR3 sequence: CSVAQGNSNQPQHF. The CDR3 nucleotides read TGCAGCGTCGCGCAGGGGAACAGCAATCAGCCCCAGCATTTT.

This clonotype has just one count. One end of the junction varies from germline; a read error may be responsible. The rearrangement joins TRBV7-9 to TRBJ2-3; D not resolved. The germline V gene encodes CDR1 SEHNR and CDR2 FQNEAQ (reference sequence). The CDR3 runs 13 residues. DNA of the CDR3: TGTGCCAGCAGCAAAAGCCCGGCAGATACGCAGAATTTT. Translating gives CASSKSPADTQNF. The full variable domain, in which reference TRBV7-9 and TRBJ2-3 provide the parts outside the CDR3, is DTGVSQNPRHKITKRGQNVTFRCDPISEHNRLYWYRQTLGQGPEFLTYFQNEAQLEKSRLLSDRFSAERPKGSFSTLEIQRTEQGDSAMYLCASSKSPADTQNFGPGTRLTVL.

This clonotype was counted a few times. The rearrangement links TRBV10-3 to TRBJ2-5, with D possibly being TRBD2 (5 bases). CDR3 length: 14 amino acids. Looked up from germline, CDR1 is ENHRY and CDR2 is SYGVKD. Trimming pared 3 bases from V and 5 bases from J, leaving 13 bases between. The CDR3 bases are TGTGCCATCAGTGATTTGGAGGACGGGGAGACCCAGTACTTC. It is translated as CAISDLEDGETQYF.

This clonotype was seen at least ten times. V usage is TRBV12-3 or TRBV12-4 and J usage is TRBJ2-7; the D is unclear. With 6 bases removed from V and 5 bases from J, the gap between germline ends came to 14 bases. The CDR3 has 13 residues. The CDR3 sequence: CASSRILEDEQYF. The CDR3 region has the DNA TGTGCCAGCAGCCGCATATTAGAGGACGAGCAGTACTTC.

At least ten counts were recorded for this clonotype. The rearrangement joins TRBV7-9 to TRBJ2-7, with D possibly being TRBD1 (6 bases). Germline CDR1 and CDR2: SEHNR and FQNEAQ (reference sequence). CDR3 length equals 13 residues. V lost 4 bases, J lost 2 bases, and 9 bases lay in between. CDR3 in DNA: TGTGCCAGCAGCTCGACAGGTCCCTACGAGCAGTACTTC. Its translation is CASSSTGPYEQYF.

The gene calls are TRBV19 and TRBJ1-2; 8 bases line up with TRBD1. The V segment lost 4 bases and the J segment 5 bases; nucleotides outside the gene matches: 18. The CDR3 consists of 18 residues. Germline-derived CDR1 and CDR2 are LNHDA and SQIVND (reference sequence). In DNA, the CDR3 is TGTGCCAGTAGTACCAGGGGGCGCGGATTCACTGGGGGATATGGCTACACCTTC. It translates to CASSTRGRGFTGGYGYTF.

This clonotype was counted ten times or more. The CDR3 nucleotides are TGTGCCAGCAGTCCGGGGGGTCCTCAAGCTTTCTTT. Protein sequence: CASSPGGPQAFF. J is TRBJ1-1 and V is TRBV6-5, with D possibly TRBD1 on 5 matching bases. The V gene's germline CDR1 is MNHEY and CDR2 SVGAGI. The CDR3 is 12 amino acids. V dropped 5 bases and J dropped 9 bases, with 13 bases sitting between them.

This clonotype was picked up many times. The CDR3 reads CASSPGTGYNEQFF. CDR3 bases: TGTGCCAGCAGTCCCGGGACAGGGTACAATGAGCAGTTCTTC. V gene TRBV27 combines with J gene TRBJ2-1; 9 nucleotides align to TRBD1. The V segment lost 5 bases and the J segment 4 bases; nucleotides outside the gene matches: 3. The CDR3 loop spans 14 amino acids. The germline V gene encodes CDR1 MNHEY and CDR2 SMNVEV (reference sequence).

This chain connects TRBV7-2 to TRBJ1-6, with a tentative D call TRBD1 (6 bases). Germline loops: CDR1 SGHTA, CDR2 FQGNSA. The V end was cut by 1 base, the J end by 9 bases, with 10 bases between. CDR3 length: 14 residues. The chain's CDR3 is CASSLEQGTSPLHF. As DNA, the CDR3 is TGTGCCAGCAGCTTAGAACAGGGCACTTCACCCCTCCACTTT.

As regards this clonotype: Its ends do not fully match the called genes, so a read error is possible. CDR3 in amino acids: CATRWGTVELFF. The CDR3 coding sequence is TGTGCCACACGTTGGGGTACCGTGGAGCTGTTTTTT. The chain combines TRBV6-2 or TRBV6-3 with TRBJ2-2; no clear D gene. This CDR3 has 12 amino acids. Germline loops: CDR1 MNHEY, CDR2 SVGEGT.

This clonotype was detected ten times or more. The chain recombines TRBV12-3 or TRBV12-4 with TRBJ2-6; TRBD1 is a possible D gene (5 bases). V shed 7 bases and J shed 4 bases, with 14 bases lying between them. The CDR3 is made up of 15 amino acids. CDR3 bases: TGTGCCAGCACCGTAGGGGCGCGGGGGGCCAACGTCCTGACTTTC. This gives the protein CASTVGARGANVLTF.

This clonotype was seen a few times. The gene calls are TRBV5-6 and TRBJ1-2; D is possibly TRBD1 (6 bases). The CDR3 contains 15 residues. Trimming removed 5 bases at V and 4 bases at J, with 18 bases between. The germline V gene has CDR1 SGHDT and CDR2 YYEEEE. In DNA, the CDR3 is TGTGCCAGCAGAATCTACAGGGTCTTTGGCTATGGCTACACCTTC. Amino acids: CASRIYRVFGYGYTF.

Only a few counts were recorded for this clonotype. The chain carries TRBV19 and TRBJ2-4; weak D call: TRBD2 (6 bases). Germline-derived CDR1 and CDR2 are LNHDA and SQIVND (reference sequence). The CDR3 loop spans 16 amino acids. The V gene lost 3 bases and the J gene lost 0 bases, with 12 bases spanning the gap. DNA of the CDR3: TGTGCCAGTAGTATTTCTGACGGGGGAGCCAAAAACATTCAGTACTTC. The encoded protein is CASSISDGGAKNIQYF.